One and the same sample provided the 30 T cell receptor beta chains below, sequenced in a study of blood T cell repertoires in COVID-19. Measured with immunoSEQ multiplex PCR; TCRdb has only the in-frame clones, and not every one. This sample has 200,000 or so clones, with approximately 90% found just once. Material for sequencing was peripheral blood. These receptors originate from a man aged 50-60 years with acute or convalescent COVID-19.

This chain uses TRBV7-3 with TRBJ2-5, with a weak D call TRBD1 (6 bases). The CDR3 runs 14 residues. Trimming removed 5 bases at V and 1 base at J, with 11 bases between. Germline assignment: CDR1 SGHTA and CDR2 FQGTGA. Written as DNA, the CDR3 is TGTGCCAGCAGCCCAGACAGGTTCCAAGAGACCCAGTACTTC. Translation: CASSPDRFQETQYF.

The chain recombines TRBV25-1 with TRBJ1-2, with 7 bases identical to TRBD1. The CDR3 is 14 amino acids. Trimming took 6 bases from V and 3 from J; bases not matched to a gene: 7. Germline V gene lookup returns CDR1 MGHDK and CDR2 SYGVNS. In nucleotides, the CDR3 is TGTGCCAGCAGAGATGGACAGGCCCACTATGGCTACACCTTC. It specifies CASRDGQAHYGYTF.

The rearrangement links TRBV25-1 to TRBJ1-5; D is uncertain. This CDR3 comprises 14 residues. The V gene lost 3 bases and the J gene lost 3 bases, with 9 bases spanning the gap. In germline, CDR1 is MGHDK, CDR2 SYGVNS. The DNA for the CDR3 is TGTGCCAGCAGTGAGGCAGTCTCCAATCAGCCCCAGCATTTT. Encoded protein: CASSEAVSNQPQHF.

In this sample, this clone turned up a few times. This sequence joins TRBV11-2 and TRBJ2-7; D is possibly TRBD2 (6 bases). Trimming left V 0 bases short and J 5 bases short, with 11 bases between. The CDR3 has 14 amino acids. The germline V gene encodes CDR1 SGHAT and CDR2 FQNNGV. CDR3 sequence: CASSLERGFHEQYF. The CDR3 nucleotides read TGTGCCAGCAGCTTAGAGCGGGGTTTCCACGAGCAGTACTTC.

This chain joins TRBV9 and TRBJ1-6; D is possibly TRBD1 (5 bases). The CDR3 spans 16 residues. CDR1 and CDR2 from the germline V gene are SGDLS and YYNGEE. With 3 bases removed from V and 7 bases from J, the gap between germline ends came to 17 bases. CDR3 in amino acids: CASSAARGLLNSPLHF. CDR3 in DNA: TGTGCCAGCAGCGCCGCGAGGGGACTCCTCAATTCACCCCTCCACTTT.

This sequence joins TRBV3-1 (or the pseudogene TRBV3-2) and TRBJ1-1, with 8 positions matching TRBD1. Germline CDR1 and CDR2: LGHDT and YNNKEL (reference sequence). Trimming at V came to 3 bases and at J to 5 bases, leaving 11 bases not matched to a gene. The CDR3 spans 16 residues. CDR3: CASSQPDRGGRTEAFF. The CDR3 DNA is TGTGCCAGCAGCCAGCCCGACAGGGGAGGAAGGACTGAAGCTTTCTTT.

This chain links TRBV6-5 with TRBJ1-5, with D perhaps TRBD1 (6 bases). Per germline, CDR1 MNHEY and CDR2 SVGAGI. There are 15 residues in the CDR3. V lost 6 bases, J lost 3 bases, and 15 bases lay in between. CDR3 loop: CASRYSGGSNQPQHF. DNA of the CDR3: TGTGCCAGCAGGTACAGCGGGGGCTCCAATCAGCCCCAGCATTTT.

The rearrangement joins TRBV4-1 to TRBJ2-1; possible D gene TRBD2, 6 bases. V was trimmed by 0 bases and J by 0 bases, leaving 12 bases between them. The CDR3 is 17 amino acids. Looked up from germline, CDR1 is MGHRA and CDR2 is YSYEKL. CDR3 sequence (DNA): TGCGCCAGCAGCCAAGAAGCCCCGACTAGCTCCTACAATGAGCAGTTCTTC. Translated: CASSQEAPTSSYNEQFF.

The chain uses TRBV5-1 and TRBJ2-4; 8 bases agree with TRBD1. CDR1 SGHRS and CDR2 YFSETQ come from the germline V gene. The CDR3 has 14 residues. V was clipped by 4 bases and J by 5 bases; unmatched bases: 5. Here the CDR3 DNA reads TGCGCCAGCAGCACGACAGGGGCCCAAAACATTCAGTACTTC. This translates into CASSTTGAQNIQYF.

The rearrangement joins TRBV5-4 to TRBJ2-2; 8 nucleotides match TRBD2. With 4 bases clipped from V and 4 bases from J, the junction kept 6 bases outside the gene matches. From germline, CDR1 is SGHNT and CDR2 YYREEE (reference sequence). There are 15 residues in the CDR3. The CDR3 DNA reads as TGTGCCAGCAGCCTCGGGGGGGCCGGCACCGGGGAGCTGTTTTTT. This gives the protein CASSLGGAGTGELFF.

This clone was seen just once. The chain carries TRBV7-6 and TRBJ1-3; 10 nucleotides align to TRBD1. Trimming took 4 bases from V and 1 from J; bases not matched to a gene: 4. This CDR3 region has 16 residues. Germline CDR1 reads SGHVS; CDR2 reads FNYEAQ. The CDR3 sequence: CASSSRQGASGNTIYF. Here the CDR3 DNA reads TGTGCCAGCAGCTCAAGACAGGGGGCGTCTGGAAACACCATATATTTT.

The chain recombines TRBV19 with TRBJ1-1; maybe TRBD1 (6 bases). The CDR3 loop spans 14 amino acids. The V and J ends lost 7 bases and 1 base respectively, with 13 bases between them. Germline lookup yields CDR1 LNHDA and CDR2 SQIVND (reference sequence). The CDR3 loop is CASMGGQGNTEAFF. The DNA of the CDR3 is TGTGCCAGTATGGGGGGGCAGGGGAACACTGAAGCTTTCTTT.

The chain employs TRBV6-5 and TRBJ1-2; D call uncertain. Trimming removed 2 bases from V and 11 bases from J, with 24 bases in between. CDR3 length: 16 amino acids. Germline loops: CDR1 MNHEY, CDR2 SVGAGI. The CDR3 sequence is CASSYGTPLPFIGYTF. As DNA, the CDR3 is TGTGCCAGCAGTTACGGCACGCCCTTACCCTTTATCGGGTACACCTTC.

The chain is built from TRBV6-5 and TRBJ1-6; the D gene is possibly TRBD1 (5 bases). The germline V gene has CDR1 MNHEY and CDR2 SVGAGI. The V end lost 0 bases, the J end lost 6 bases, and 9 bases lay between the germline ends. The length of the CDR3 is 15 residues. In DNA, the CDR3 is TGTGCCAGCAGTTACTCGAAGGGGTTTAATTCACCCCTCCACTTT. Its protein is CASSYSKGFNSPLHF.

This chain connects TRBV12-3 or TRBV12-4 to TRBJ1-1; D not certain. The CDR3 sequence is 13 residues long. With 7 bases removed from V and 0 bases from J, the gap between germline ends came to 9 bases. The CDR3 DNA sequence: TGTGCCAGCATGAGGGCGATGAACACTGAAGCTTTCTTT. It translates to CASMRAMNTEAFF.

The chain has TRBV4-2 and TRBJ2-3; D is perhaps TRBD2 (6 bases). Germline-derived CDR1 and CDR2 are LGHNA and YNFKEQ. The CDR3 runs 15 residues. Trimming took 0 bases from V and 4 from J, leaving 11 bases between them. CDR3 sequence (DNA): TGTGCCAGCAGCCAAGATGGAGGGGCCCCAGATACGCAGTATTTT. This sequence encodes CASSQDGGAPDTQYF.

The chain uses TRBV10-3 and TRBJ1-1; 7 bases agree with TRBD1. The junction had 5 bases not matched to a gene; V was cut back by 6 bases and J by 1 base. Germline V gives CDR1 ENHRY, CDR2 SYGVKD. This CDR3 comprises 14 residues. The CDR3 region is CAISRQGSNTEAFF. CDR3 sequence (DNA): TGTGCCATCAGCCGACAGGGTTCGAACACTGAAGCTTTCTTT.

The chain carries TRBV7-8 and TRBJ1-3; TRBD1 matches 8 bases. V lost 1 base to trimming and J lost 4 bases; unmatched junction nucleotides: 0. This CDR3 has 14 amino acids. The germline V gene has CDR1 SGHVS and CDR2 FQNEAQ. The CDR3 region has the DNA TGTGCCAGCAGCTTAGGGACAGGGGGAAACACCATATATTTT. It specifies CASSLGTGGNTIYF.

This clone has just a few counts. The chain links TRBV28 to TRBJ2-7, with 7 bases aligning to TRBD1. Germline V CDR1 and CDR2: MDHEN, SYDVKM. The CDR3 is 12 residues long. The J segment lost 3 bases and the V segment lost 10 bases, leaving 6 bases of the junction unmatched. The CDR3 region has the DNA TGTGCCACCCAAACAGGGGTCTACGAGCAGTACTTC. Translated, it gives CATQTGVYEQYF.

This clone was detected once. The chain is built from TRBV5-1 and TRBJ1-4; D uncertain. The V gene lost 4 bases and the J gene lost 4 bases, with 14 bases spanning the gap. This CDR3 is 15 amino acids long. Per germline, CDR1 SGHRS and CDR2 YFSETQ. The CDR3 sequence is CASSPRTEGNEKLFF. CDR3 DNA: TGCGCCAGCAGCCCACGGACGGAGGGTAATGAAAAACTGTTTTTT.

The rearrangement joins TRBV6-5 to TRBJ1-2; 10 bases fit TRBD1. Losses at the gene ends were 10 bases for V and 7 bases for J; bases not matched to a gene: 9. The CDR3 runs to 13 residues. Germline V gene lookup returns CDR1 MNHEY and CDR2 SVGAGI. In DNA form, the CDR3 reads TGTGCCACCATACCGACAGGGGGCTTTGGCTACACCTTC. Residues: CATIPTGGFGYTF.

The genes are TRBV4-1 and TRBJ1-3; 8 bases align to TRBD1. Per the germline V gene, CDR1 is MGHRA and CDR2 is YSYEKL. The length of the CDR3 is 16 residues. V lost 5 bases and J lost 2; bases outside the gene matches: 8. CDR3: CASSTGQVTAGNTIYF. Here the CDR3 DNA reads TGCGCCAGCAGCACGGGACAGGTAACTGCTGGAAACACCATATATTTT.

The chain recombines TRBV20-1 with TRBJ2-3; TRBD2 is a possible D gene (6 bases). V was shortened by 6 bases and J by 14 bases, with 18 bases between the two germline ends. CDR3 size: 11 residues. Germline V CDR1 and CDR2: DFQATT, SNEGSKA (reference sequence). The CDR3 DNA reads TGCAGTGCCGCCCCGGGGGTGAGGAGGTATTTT. Protein product: CSAAPGVRRYF.

The chain recombines TRBV11-2 with TRBJ2-7; D uncertain. CDR1 is SGHAT, CDR2 FQNNGV, per germline. V shed 3 bases and J shed 5 bases, with 5 bases lying between them. This CDR3 is 11 amino acids long. CDR3 region: CASSFLNEQYF. In DNA, the CDR3 is TGTGCCAGCAGCTTCCTTAACGAGCAGTACTTC.

As to this clone: The same CDR3 also results from other DNA sequences found in this sample. The chain combines TRBV5-5 with TRBJ1-5; D might be TRBD1 (6 bases). CDR1 and CDR2 (germline): SGHKS, YYEKEE (reference sequence). The CDR3 consists of 13 residues. The ends were cut back, 4 bases at V and 4 bases at J, with 9 bases in the middle. The CDR3 DNA follows: TGTGCCAGCAGCCTTACAGGGAATCAGCCCCAGCATTTT. It codes for CASSLTGNQPQHF.

The table lists this clone with a count of one. The chain recombines TRBV30 with TRBJ1-2; no clear D. Trimming took 0 bases from V and 4 from J, leaving 12 bases between them. Germline V lookup: CDR1 GTSNPN, CDR2 SVGIG (reference sequence). The CDR3 runs 14 residues. The CDR3 spells CAWSVNRPGYGYTF. In DNA form, the CDR3 reads TGTGCCTGGAGTGTAAATCGTCCCGGCTATGGCTACACCTTC.

The chain recombines TRBV6-2 or TRBV6-3 with TRBJ1-5; D gene uncertain. V shed 3 bases and J shed 9 bases, with 18 bases lying between them. The CDR3 is made up of 15 amino acids. CDR1 is MNHEY, CDR2 SVGEGT, per germline. The DNA for the CDR3 is TGTGCCAGCAGTTATCCAATGGGCCCTCAAAGGCCCCAGCATTTT. Protein product: CASSYPMGPQRPQHF.

The chain has TRBV2 and TRBJ1-5; D might be TRBD1 (5 bases). The V and J ends lost 8 bases and 4 bases respectively, with 15 bases between them. This CDR3 has 14 amino acids. CDR1 SNHLY and CDR2 FYNNEI come from the germline V gene. CDR3: CASGGVVGNQPQHF. CDR3 nucleotide sequence: TGTGCCAGCGGGGGGGTCGTTGGAAATCAGCCCCAGCATTTT.

This clone appeared a few times. The chain uses TRBV10-2 and TRBJ1-6, with TRBD1 identical over 9 bases. V was pared by 9 bases and J by 7 bases, with 7 bases of the junction left unmatched. CDR1 WSHSY and CDR2 SAAADI come from the germline V gene. The CDR3 runs to 14 residues. The CDR3 DNA follows: TGCGCCAGTCGAGCCGGACAGGGGAATTCACCCCTCCACTTT. It yields the protein CASRAGQGNSPLHF.

V is TRBV7-3 and J is TRBJ2-1; TRBD2 aligns across 14 bases. This CDR3 has 15 amino acids. Germline trimming cut 4 bases from V and 7 bases from J; bases unmatched to any gene: 3. CDR1 is SGHTA, CDR2 FQGTGA, per germline. CDR3 DNA sequence: TGTGCCAGCAGCTCCGGACTAGCGGGGGGAAATGAGCAGTTCTTC. Its translation: CASSSGLAGGNEQFF.